Given below is one T cell receptor beta chain in context. The antigen remains undetermined. This specimen comes from a study of T cell repertoires in cytomegalovirus infection. About the study: Public TCR beta signatures were indicative of both CMV infection and a matching HLA type. Notes on the study in general: HLA-C-restricted CMV-specific TCR beta clonotypes prevailed in the ex vivo response.

TCRdb fed the reads into MiXCR, producing one record per CDR3 protein. The data show some 350,000 distinct CDR3 sequences, about a third seen once. From germline, CDR1 is MNHEY and CDR2 SVGAGI. CDR3 length equals 15 residues. V was trimmed by 0 bases and J by 1 base, leaving 9 bases between them. The sequences come from cultured PBMCs, collected from culture after CMV antigen stimulation. J is TRBJ1-1 and V is TRBV6-5; tentative D call: TRBD1 (5 bases). The origin of this receptor is a human donor in good health (CMV status not recorded). Some clones in this sample may be carry-over from other donors' samples. CDR3: CASSYSGGGNTEAFF. The CDR3 nucleotides are TGTGCCAGCAGTTACTCCGGGGGAGGGAACACTGAAGCTTTCTTT.